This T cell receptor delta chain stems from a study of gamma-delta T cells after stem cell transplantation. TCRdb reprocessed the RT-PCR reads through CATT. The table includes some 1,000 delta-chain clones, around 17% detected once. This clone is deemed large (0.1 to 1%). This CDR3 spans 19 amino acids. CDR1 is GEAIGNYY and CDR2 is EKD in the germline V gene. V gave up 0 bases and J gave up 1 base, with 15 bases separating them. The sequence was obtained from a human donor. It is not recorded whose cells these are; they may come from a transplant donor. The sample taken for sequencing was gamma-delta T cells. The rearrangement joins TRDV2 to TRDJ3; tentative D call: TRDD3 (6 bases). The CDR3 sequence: CACDTGGHTSSWDTRQMFF. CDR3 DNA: TGTGCCTGTGACACCGGGGGACACACCTCGTCCTGGGACACCCGACAGATGTTTTTC.